These T cell receptor beta chains were read from a single sample in a study of blood T cell repertoires in COVID-19. Clones were read by immunoSEQ multiplex PCR, and TCRdb kept only the in-frame ones, dropping some. Seen here are about 190,000 clones, roughly four fifths observed once, and the top ten hold under 15%. The sample taken for sequencing was peripheral blood. These receptors were taken from a woman aged 50 to 60 with acute or convalescent COVID-19. CDR3s include the opening cysteine and the closing phenylalanine or tryptophan. A D gene is named only where the DNA matches it firmly. Only part of the rows carry a size: once, few, many, or a class if the clone is expanded.

V	D	J	size	DNA	CDR3
TRBV5-4	TRBD1	TRBJ2-7	.	TGTGCCAGCAGTCTACAGGGGCCGATCTCCTACGAGCAGTACTTC	CASSLQGPISYEQYF
TRBV10-1	.	TRBJ2-1	.	TGCGCCAGCAGTGTCCGTGGGGGCGGTGAGCAGTTCTTC	CASSVRGGGEQFF
TRBV18	.	TRBJ1-2	.	TGTGCCAGCTCACTACAGTTAGCTAACTATGGCTACACCTTC	CASSLQLANYGYTF
TRBV7-4	.	TRBJ2-7	.	TGTGCCAGCAGCGTTAGAGTTTCCTGCTCCTACGAGCAGTACTTC	CASSVRVSCSYEQYF
TRBV5-1	.	TRBJ2-7	.	TGCGCCAGCAGCCCTACAGGCCTAGAGCAGTACTTC	CASSPTGLEQYF
TRBV9	.	TRBJ1-1	.	TGTGCCAGCAGCCCCACGACAGGGAACACTGAAGCTTTCTTT	CASSPTTGNTEAFF
TRBV6-5	.	TRBJ1-4	.	TGTGCCAGCAGGGGACTTCCCCCTGAAAAACTGTTTTTT	CASRGLPPEKLFF
TRBV19	.	TRBJ1-2	few	TGTGCCAGCACACCGTCTAACTATGGCTACACCTTC	CASTPSNYGYTF
TRBV2	.	TRBJ1-4	.	TGTGCCAGCACCACGGAGGTACGGGAAAAACTGTTTTTT	CASTTEVREKLFF
TRBV3-1/TRBV3-2	.	TRBJ1-6	.	TGTGCCAGCAGCCACGACAGGACAAATTCACCCCTCCACTTT	CASSHDRTNSPLHF
TRBV6-1	.	TRBJ1-3	.	TGTGCCAGCAGTCCACTAGGCTCTGGAAACACCATATATTTT	CASSPLGSGNTIYF
TRBV24-1	.	TRBJ1-1	few	TGTGCCACCCGGGACACGCTCAACACTGAAGCTTTCTTT	CATRDTLNTEAFF
TRBV7-6	.	TRBJ1-1	few	TGTGCCAGCAGCTCGGGGGTGGGGCGAAACACTGAAGCTTTCTTT	CASSSGVGRNTEAFF
TRBV5-5	.	TRBJ2-7	many	TGTGCCAGCAGCTTGTCTAATCCTACCATCTACGAGCAGTACTTC	CASSLSNPTIYEQYF
TRBV6-6	TRBD1	TRBJ1-5	.	TGTGCCAGCACCTCCGGGACAGGACCGAACCATCAGCCCCAGCATTTT	CASTSGTGPNHQPQHF
TRBV24-1	TRBD2	TRBJ2-2	.	TGTGCCACCAGTGATCCAAGGACTAGCGGGGGGTTCACCGGGGAGCTGTTTTTT	CATSDPRTSGGFTGELFF
TRBV28	TRBD2	TRBJ2-1	.	TGTGCCAGCAGTTCCTCCTTGGCGGGAGCATTCAATGAGCAGTTCTTC	CASSSSLAGAFNEQFF
TRBV6-5	TRBD1	TRBJ2-2	.	TGTGCCAGCAAGGGCACAGGGGTAACCGGGGAGCTGTTTTTT	CASKGTGVTGELFF
TRBV5-4	.	TRBJ2-3	.	TGTGCCAGCAGCTTGAAGGCGACTGGCACAGATACGCAGTATTTT	CASSLKATGTDTQYF
TRBV15	.	TRBJ1-1	.	TGTGCCACCAGCGAGAGGCAATCGATTAACACTGAAGCTTTCTTT	CATSERQSINTEAFF
TRBV5-1	TRBD2	TRBJ2-3	.	TGCGCCAGCAGCTTGTGGACTAGCGGGAGAAGGACAGATACGCAGTATTTT	CASSLWTSGRRTDTQYF
TRBV18	.	TRBJ1-2	.	TGTGCCAGCTCACCCTCCACAGGGATTGGGAGCTATGGCTACACCTTC	CASSPSTGIGSYGYTF
TRBV27	TRBD1	TRBJ1-5	.	TGTGCCAGCAGTTTAAAAGGGACAGGGGCTAATAGCAATCAGCCCCAGCATTTT	CASSLKGTGANSNQPQHF